This TCR beta chain originates from a study of blood T cell repertoires in COVID-19. Study information: In each case, the material was cDNA or gDNA derived from T cells, B-cell-depleted T cells, or PBMCs.

In the authors' workflow: Using reference gene primer amplification, nucleated cell counts were estimated. TCRdb keeps only in-frame clones here, not all; method: immunoSEQ multiplex PCR. The D gene and trimming were derived from the DNA, and the V and J assignments and clone size from that table. The repertoire holds approximately 230,000 clones, roughly 90% seen once, with about 2.1% in the top ten. This clonotype was sampled from a woman in her 40s who had recovered from COVID-19. What was sequenced was peripheral blood.

CDR3 loop: CASSPTRTVTEAFF. For the CDR3, the DNA is TGTGCCAGCAGCCCTACGCGAACCGTCACTGAAGCTTTCTTT. V usage is TRBV27 and J usage is TRBJ1-1, with D unresolved. Germline V gene lookup returns CDR1 MNHEY and CDR2 SMNVEV (reference sequence). V was clipped by 6 bases and J by 4 bases, with 15 bases between them. CDR3 length: 14 residues.